Following are 6 T cell receptor beta chains from one sample sequenced in a study of tumor and adjacent non-tumor tissue in lung cancer. A modified ARM-PCR protocol with three rounds of nested PCR amplified TCRbeta. MiXCR, run by TCRdb on the multiplex PCR reads, gives a single entry per CDR3 protein. This table has 50,000 to 70,000 distinct CDR3 sequences, about 63% appearing once. No cell sorting was done before RNA was extracted from the tissue. This non-tumor lung sample came from over 3 cm beyond the tumor edge. Sample: distant non-tumor lung tissue. These receptors all stem from a man between 65 and 80 years old with non-small cell lung cancer.

Concerning this clonotype itself: The junction departs from the called germline gene at one end, perhaps through a read error. This rearrangement joins TRBV6-5 to TRBJ1-1, with 7 positions matching TRBD1. There are 17 residues in the CDR3. Germline assignment: CDR1 MNHEY and CDR2 SVGAGI. The CDR3 loop is CVSSYPPTGVRDTEAFF. In nucleotides, the CDR3 is TGTGTCAGCAGTTACCCCCCCACAGGGGTCAGGGACACTGAAGCTTTCTTT.

In regard to this clonotype: A much bigger clone sits one base away, suggesting this may be a read error. The chain links TRBV20-1 to TRBJ1-1; tentative D call: TRBD1 (6 bases). Per the germline V gene, CDR1 is DFQATT and CDR2 is SNEGSKA (reference sequence). The V gene lost 6 bases and the J gene lost 4 bases, with 24 bases spanning the gap. There are 16 residues in the CDR3. In DNA form, the CDR3 reads TGCAGTGCACCCCTCCGGCCAGGGGTGGATGGCACTGAAGCTTTCTTT. This sequence encodes CSAPLRPGVDGTEAFF.

As concerns this clonotype: Possible read error: a much larger clone is one base away. The gene calls are TRBV12-3 or TRBV12-4 and TRBJ2-5; 7 bases match TRBD1. The trim removed 7 bases at V and 2 bases at J, leaving 10 bases unmatched. The CDR3 length is 15 residues. The CDR3 sequence is CASTFRQGSQETQYF. In DNA, the CDR3 is TGTGCCAGCACTTTCCGACAGGGAAGTCAAGAGACCCAGTACTTC.

The chain is built from TRBV5-1 and TRBJ2-3; the D gene is possibly TRBD2 (7 bases). Germline-derived CDR1 and CDR2 are SGHRS and YFSETQ. V lost 7 bases, J lost 3 bases, and 21 bases lay in between. CDR3 length: 16 residues. This chain's CDR3 is CASREGGLRGTDTQYF. The CDR3 DNA sequence: TGCGCCAGCCGCGAGGGGGGGCTCCGGGGTACAGATACGCAGTATTTT.

At least ten counts were recorded for this clonotype. This chain joins TRBV28 and TRBJ2-5; the match to TRBD2 covers 15 bases. The V gene end was trimmed by 7 bases and the J gene end by 5 bases; junction bases not matched to a gene: 8. The V gene's germline CDR1 is MDHEN and CDR2 SYDVKM. This CDR3 comprises 16 residues. The CDR3 DNA is TGTGCCAGCACCGTCGGACTAGCGGGGGGGCCGGAGACCCAGTACTTC. This gives the protein CASTVGLAGGPETQYF.

A remark on this clonotype: Relative to the germline gene, one junction end is altered; a read error may explain this. This chain joins TRBV7-9 and TRBJ1-4; D gene uncertain. Germline V gives CDR1 SEHNR, CDR2 FQNEAQ (reference sequence). The CDR3 has 15 residues. CDR3 in amino acids: CTSSPWVPVREKLFF. CDR3 bases: TGTACCAGCAGCCCCTGGGTGCCCGTGAGGGAAAAACTGTTTTTT.